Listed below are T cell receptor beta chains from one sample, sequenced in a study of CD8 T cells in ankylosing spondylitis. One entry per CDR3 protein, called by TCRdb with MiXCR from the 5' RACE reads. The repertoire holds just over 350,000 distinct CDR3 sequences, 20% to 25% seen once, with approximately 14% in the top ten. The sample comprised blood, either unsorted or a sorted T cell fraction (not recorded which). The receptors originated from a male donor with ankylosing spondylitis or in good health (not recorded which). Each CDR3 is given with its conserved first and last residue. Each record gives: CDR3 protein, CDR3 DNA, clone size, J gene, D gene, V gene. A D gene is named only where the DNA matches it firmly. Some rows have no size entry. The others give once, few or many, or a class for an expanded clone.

CDR3 protein: CASSSWTSGETQYF; CDR3 DNA: TGTGCCAGCAGCTCCTGGACTAGCGGGGAGACCCAGTACTTC; clone size: .; J gene: TRBJ2-5; D gene: TRBD2; V gene: TRBV11-2
CDR3 protein: CASSESRALGYTF; CDR3 DNA: TGCGCCAGCAGTGAGTCGAGGGCACTTGGCTACACCTTC; clone size: few; J gene: TRBJ1-2; D gene: .; V gene: TRBV10-2
CDR3 protein: CASSMWTGGEQYF; CDR3 DNA: TGTGCCAGCAGCATGTGGACAGGGGGCGAGCAGTACTTC; clone size: .; J gene: TRBJ2-7; D gene: TRBD1; V gene: TRBV7-9
CDR3 protein: CSVVRVPTGAGTDTQYF; CDR3 DNA: TGCAGCGTTGTCCGGGTCCCCACAGGGGCCGGCACAGATACGCAGTATTTT; clone size: .; J gene: TRBJ2-3; D gene: TRBD1; V gene: TRBV29-1
CDR3 protein: CASSSLAGGTTSDTQYF; CDR3 DNA: TGTGCCAGCAGCTCTTTAGCGGGGGGAACCACCAGCGATACGCAGTATTTT; clone size: .; J gene: TRBJ2-3; D gene: TRBD2; V gene: TRBV7-8
CDR3 protein: CSARDPAGTDTQYF; CDR3 DNA: TGCAGTGCTAGAGATCCCGCAGGCACAGATACGCAGTATTTT; clone size: .; J gene: TRBJ2-3; D gene: .; V gene: TRBV20-1
CDR3 protein: CASSPRYSDTDTQYF; CDR3 DNA: TGTGCCAGCAGTCCACGCTACTCAGACACAGATACGCAGTATTTT; clone size: .; J gene: TRBJ2-3; D gene: .; V gene: TRBV6-1
CDR3 protein: CASSPMGTGTGKQETQYF; CDR3 DNA: TGTGCCAGCAGTCCTATGGGAACCGGGACAGGGAAGCAAGAGACCCAGTACTTC; clone size: .; J gene: TRBJ2-5; D gene: TRBD1; V gene: TRBV12-3/TRBV12-4
CDR3 protein: CASSLQDRNTEAFF; CDR3 DNA: TGTGCCAGCAGCTTACAGGACAGGAACACTGAAGCTTTCTTT; clone size: few; J gene: TRBJ1-1; D gene: .; V gene: TRBV7-6
CDR3 protein: CASRQALWVTYNEQFF; CDR3 DNA: TGTGCCAGCAGACAAGCACTGTGGGTAACCTACAATGAGCAGTTCTTC; clone size: few; J gene: TRBJ2-1; D gene: .; V gene: TRBV3-1
CDR3 protein: CASSPIGTQDDNEQFF; CDR3 DNA: TGTGCCAGCAGTCCGATAGGGACTCAGGACGACAATGAGCAGTTCTTC; clone size: .; J gene: TRBJ2-1; D gene: .; V gene: TRBV12-3/TRBV12-4
CDR3 protein: CALSLPAYEGSSTDTQYF; CDR3 DNA: TGTGCCCTCAGTTTACCTGCGTACGAAGGTTCTAGCACAGATACGCAGTATTTT; clone size: few; J gene: TRBJ2-3; D gene: .; V gene: TRBV27
CDR3 protein: CASSQEGSRQYF; CDR3 DNA: TGCGCCAGCAGCCAAGAGGGGTCGCGGCAGTACTTC; clone size: .; J gene: TRBJ2-5; D gene: .; V gene: TRBV4-1
CDR3 protein: CASTHYYNEQFF; CDR3 DNA: TGTGCCAGCACCCACTACTACAATGAGCAGTTCTTC; clone size: .; J gene: TRBJ2-1; D gene: .; V gene: TRBV12-3/TRBV12-4
CDR3 protein: CASSQASGQGPYEQYF; CDR3 DNA: TGCGCCAGCAGCCAAGCGTCCGGACAGGGCCCCTACGAGCAGTACTTC; clone size: few; J gene: TRBJ2-7; D gene: TRBD1; V gene: TRBV4-1
CDR3 protein: CASSVPGTSYNEQFF; CDR3 DNA: TGTGCCAGCAGCGTCCCCGGGACTTCCTACAATGAGCAGTTCTTC; clone size: many; J gene: TRBJ2-1; D gene: .; V gene: TRBV9
CDR3 protein: CASSLSNPLVYEQYF; CDR3 DNA: TGTGCCAGCAGTTTATCGAACCCCCTGGTCTACGAGCAGTACTTC; clone size: few; J gene: TRBJ2-7; D gene: .; V gene: TRBV27
CDR3 protein: CAWNRDTYEQYF; CDR3 DNA: TGTGCCTGGAACCGGGACACCTACGAGCAGTACTTC; clone size: .; J gene: TRBJ2-7; D gene: .; V gene: TRBV30
CDR3 protein: CASSEGTVNEAFF; CDR3 DNA: TGTGCCAGCAGTGAAGGGACAGTGAATGAAGCTTTCTTT; clone size: once; J gene: TRBJ1-1; D gene: .; V gene: TRBV2
CDR3 protein: CSARGFLGYEQYF; CDR3 DNA: TGCAGTGCTAGGGGCTTCTTAGGATACGAGCAGTACTTC; clone size: .; J gene: TRBJ2-7; D gene: .; V gene: TRBV20-1
CDR3 protein: CSASGGDYEQYF; CDR3 DNA: TGCAGTGCTTCAGGGGGAGACTACGAGCAGTACTTC; clone size: .; J gene: TRBJ2-7; D gene: TRBD1; V gene: TRBV20-1
CDR3 protein: CSAPGRDEKLFF; CDR3 DNA: TGCAGTGCTCCCGGTAGGGATGAAAAACTGTTTTTT; clone size: .; J gene: TRBJ1-4; D gene: .; V gene: TRBV20-1
CDR3 protein: CASSFFPSSYNEQFF; CDR3 DNA: TGTGCCAGCAGTTTTTTCCCTAGCTCCTACAATGAGCAGTTCTTC; clone size: many; J gene: TRBJ2-1; D gene: .; V gene: TRBV12-3/TRBV12-4
CDR3 protein: CASSSTGDNSPLHF; CDR3 DNA: TGTGCCAGCAGTTCGACAGGAGATAATTCACCCCTCCACTTT; clone size: few; J gene: TRBJ1-6; D gene: .; V gene: TRBV12-3/TRBV12-4
CDR3 protein: CASSFSGGSTDTQYF; CDR3 DNA: TGTGCCAGCAGCTTTAGCGGGGGGAGCACAGATACGCAGTATTTT; clone size: many; J gene: TRBJ2-3; D gene: TRBD2; V gene: TRBV6-1
CDR3 protein: CASSSSYRVQPGELFF; CDR3 DNA: TGTGCCAGCAGCTCAAGTTACAGGGTCCAACCCGGGGAGCTGTTTTTT; clone size: .; J gene: TRBJ2-2; D gene: .; V gene: TRBV7-9
CDR3 protein: CSARDVSGSSYEQYF; CDR3 DNA: TGCAGTGCTAGAGATGTGTCGGGGTCAAGCTACGAGCAGTACTTC; clone size: few; J gene: TRBJ2-7; D gene: .; V gene: TRBV20-1
CDR3 protein: CASSQDWTDNHGYTF; CDR3 DNA: TGCGCCAGCAGCCAAGATTGGACCGACAATCATGGCTACACCTTC; clone size: few; J gene: TRBJ1-2; D gene: .; V gene: TRBV4-1
CDR3 protein: CSVEGGSNTGELFF; CDR3 DNA: TGCAGCGTGGAAGGGGGCTCGAACACCGGGGAGCTGTTTTTT; clone size: .; J gene: TRBJ2-2; D gene: TRBD1; V gene: TRBV29-1
CDR3 protein: CASSFGTAAFNEQFF; CDR3 DNA: TGTGCCAGCAGTTTCGGGACAGCCGCGTTCAATGAGCAGTTCTTC; clone size: few; J gene: TRBJ2-1; D gene: TRBD1; V gene: TRBV12-3/TRBV12-4
CDR3 protein: CSARDLAASTGELFF; CDR3 DNA: TGCAGTGCTAGAGATCTTGCGGCGTCCACCGGGGAGCTGTTTTTT; clone size: few; J gene: TRBJ2-2; D gene: .; V gene: TRBV20-1
CDR3 protein: CASIAGRTEAFF; CDR3 DNA: TGTGCCAGCATAGCGGGGAGAACTGAAGCTTTCTTT; clone size: .; J gene: TRBJ1-1; D gene: .; V gene: TRBV12-3/TRBV12-4
CDR3 protein: CASSEGDGENYGYTF; CDR3 DNA: TGTGCCAGCAGCGAGGGGGACGGTGAAAACTATGGCTACACCTTC; clone size: few; J gene: TRBJ1-2; D gene: .; V gene: TRBV9
CDR3 protein: CSVEGPQETQYF; CDR3 DNA: TGCAGCGTTGAGGGTCCCCAAGAGACCCAGTACTTC; clone size: .; J gene: TRBJ2-5; D gene: .; V gene: TRBV29-1
CDR3 protein: CSAASGQFYEQYF; CDR3 DNA: TGCAGCGCCGCCTCGGGACAGTTCTACGAGCAGTACTTC; clone size: .; J gene: TRBJ2-7; D gene: TRBD1; V gene: TRBV29-1
CDR3 protein: CASSKPPSGNEKLFF; CDR3 DNA: TGTGCCAGCAGCAAGCCCCCGAGCGGTAATGAAAAACTGTTTTTT; clone size: few; J gene: TRBJ1-4; D gene: .; V gene: TRBV7-9
CDR3 protein: CSLGQGASNEQFF; CDR3 DNA: TGCAGCCTAGGACAGGGGGCGAGTAATGAGCAGTTCTTC; clone size: many; J gene: TRBJ2-1; D gene: TRBD1; V gene: TRBV29-1
CDR3 protein: CASRGTSSREQYF; CDR3 DNA: TGTGCCAGCAGGGGGACTAGCTCCCGCGAGCAGTACTTC; clone size: .; J gene: TRBJ2-7; D gene: TRBD2; V gene: TRBV12-3/TRBV12-4
CDR3 protein: CASSQEDVFRRAEAFF; CDR3 DNA: TGCGCCAGCAGCCAAGAGGACGTTTTCCGACGGGCTGAAGCTTTCTTT; clone size: few; J gene: TRBJ1-1; D gene: .; V gene: TRBV4-1
CDR3 protein: CASSLNPTETQYF; CDR3 DNA: TGTGCCAGCAGCTTAAACCCGACAGAGACCCAGTACTTC; clone size: .; J gene: TRBJ2-5; D gene: .; V gene: TRBV7-7
CDR3 protein: CASSPRLAGEEETQYF; CDR3 DNA: TGTGCCAGCAGTCCACGACTAGCGGGCGAGGAAGAGACCCAGTACTTC; clone size: many; J gene: TRBJ2-5; D gene: TRBD2; V gene: TRBV12-3/TRBV12-4
CDR3 protein: CASSPTNSYEQYF; CDR3 DNA: TGCGCCAGCAGCCCGACAAACTCCTACGAGCAGTACTTC; clone size: .; J gene: TRBJ2-7; D gene: .; V gene: TRBV4-1
CDR3 protein: CASSQFQGAEQYF; CDR3 DNA: TGTGCCAGCAGCCAATTTCAAGGTGCCGAGCAGTACTTC; clone size: few; J gene: TRBJ2-7; D gene: .; V gene: TRBV14
CDR3 protein: CANGQGDWYGYTF; CDR3 DNA: TGTGCCAACGGACAGGGGGACTGGTATGGCTACACCTTC; clone size: .; J gene: TRBJ1-2; D gene: TRBD1; V gene: TRBV10-3
CDR3 protein: CASSMGLDTQYF; CDR3 DNA: TGTGCCAGCAGCATGGGGCTCGATACGCAGTATTTT; clone size: .; J gene: TRBJ2-3; D gene: .; V gene: TRBV6-5
CDR3 protein: CASRIGWETQYF; CDR3 DNA: TGTGCCAGCAGAATCGGTTGGGAGACCCAGTACTTC; clone size: few; J gene: TRBJ2-5; D gene: .; V gene: TRBV6-5
CDR3 protein: CASARTSGSTDTQYF; CDR3 DNA: TGTGCTAGTGCCCGGACTAGCGGGAGCACAGATACGCAGTATTTT; clone size: .; J gene: TRBJ2-3; D gene: TRBD2; V gene: TRBV12-5
CDR3 protein: CASSRDNYEQYF; CDR3 DNA: TGTGCCAGCAGCCGGGACAACTACGAGCAGTACTTC; clone size: few; J gene: TRBJ2-7; D gene: .; V gene: TRBV13
CDR3 protein: CASSPHRGDTEAFF; CDR3 DNA: TGTGCCAGCAGCCCCCACAGAGGCGACACTGAAGCTTTCTTT; clone size: few; J gene: TRBJ1-1; D gene: .; V gene: TRBV3-1